This is a list of T cell receptor beta chains from one sample in a study of graft-versus-host responses after intestinal transplantation. The protocol was immunoSEQ multiplex PCR, while the TCRdb copy is restricted to in-frame clones and leaves out a portion. The top ten clones hold roughly 6% of a sample with about 47,000 clones, 90% to 95% of them seen once. The sample consisted of PBMCs, taken approximately 740 days after a first intestinal transplant, on the day of a second. These receptors originate from a human patient who received an intestinal transplant, so some T cells may come from the graft donor. CDR3s include the opening cysteine and the closing phenylalanine or tryptophan. A D gene is named only where the DNA matches it firmly. Clone size, where shown, is once, few, many, or a class for clones that have expanded.

abundance: -; d_gene: TRBD2; j_gene: TRBJ2-7; v_gene: TRBV18; CDR3aa: CASSPASGNYEQYF; CDR3nt: TGTGCCAGCTCACCAGCTAGCGGAAACTACGAGCAGTACTTC
abundance: -; d_gene: -; j_gene: TRBJ1-5; v_gene: TRBV4-2; CDR3aa: CASSPLRGDNQPQHF; CDR3nt: TGTGCCAGCAGCCCCCTGAGAGGGGATAATCAGCCCCAGCATTTT
abundance: -; d_gene: -; j_gene: TRBJ2-3; v_gene: TRBV19; CDR3aa: CASSIASTDTQYF; CDR3nt: TGTGCCAGTAGTATTGCTAGCACAGATACGCAGTATTTT
abundance: -; d_gene: -; j_gene: TRBJ1-2; v_gene: TRBV4-2; CDR3aa: CASSPRTVEGGYTF; CDR3nt: TGTGCCAGCAGCCCCCGGACCGTTGAGGGGGGCTACACCTTC
abundance: -; d_gene: TRBD2; j_gene: TRBJ2-1; v_gene: TRBV5-4; CDR3aa: CASSLLNDGRASYNEQFF; CDR3nt: TGTGCCAGCAGCTTGTTAAACGACGGGAGGGCCTCCTACAATGAGCAGTTCTTC
abundance: -; d_gene: -; j_gene: TRBJ1-2; v_gene: TRBV28; CDR3aa: CASKGRDYYGYTF; CDR3nt: TGTGCCAGCAAGGGGAGGGATTACTATGGCTACACCTTC
abundance: -; d_gene: TRBD1; j_gene: TRBJ2-1; v_gene: TRBV19; CDR3aa: CASSVWTGTYNEQFF; CDR3nt: TGTGCCAGTAGTGTTTGGACAGGGACCTACAATGAGCAGTTCTTC
abundance: -; d_gene: -; j_gene: TRBJ2-7; v_gene: TRBV18; CDR3aa: CASSPPSAYHEQYF; CDR3nt: TGTGCCAGCTCACCACCGTCCGCGTACCACGAGCAGTACTTC
abundance: -; d_gene: -; j_gene: TRBJ2-1; v_gene: TRBV30; CDR3aa: CASEAQTTDNEQFF; CDR3nt: TGTGCCTCGGAGGCCCAGACCACCGACAATGAGCAGTTCTTC
abundance: -; d_gene: -; j_gene: TRBJ2-7; v_gene: TRBV27; CDR3aa: CASSKEETYEQYF; CDR3nt: TGTGCCAGCAGTAAGGAGGAAACCTACGAGCAGTACTTC
abundance: -; d_gene: TRBD1; j_gene: TRBJ1-2; v_gene: TRBV2; CDR3aa: CASSEGTGGYGYTF; CDR3nt: TGTGCCAGCAGTGAAGGGACAGGGGGCTATGGCTACACCTTC
abundance: few; d_gene: -; j_gene: TRBJ1-3; v_gene: TRBV18; CDR3aa: CASSPPSVSGNTIYF; CDR3nt: TGTGCCAGCTCACCTCCGAGTGTCTCTGGAAACACCATATATTTT
abundance: -; d_gene: TRBD1; j_gene: TRBJ1-2; v_gene: TRBV27; CDR3aa: CASSYWGKGGRGYTF; CDR3nt: TGTGCCAGCAGTTACTGGGGGAAAGGGGGCAGAGGCTACACCTTC
abundance: -; d_gene: -; j_gene: TRBJ2-7; v_gene: TRBV2; CDR3aa: CASTNLLEQYF; CDR3nt: TGTGCCAGCACGAATCTTTTAGAGCAGTACTTC
abundance: -; d_gene: TRBD2; j_gene: TRBJ2-7; v_gene: TRBV13; CDR3aa: CASSLEGLAGGKSYEQYF; CDR3nt: TGTGCCAGCAGCTTAGAGGGATTAGCGGGAGGGAAGTCCTACGAGCAGTACTTC
abundance: -; d_gene: -; j_gene: TRBJ1-1; v_gene: TRBV29-1; CDR3aa: CSVPRGGRGTEAFF; CDR3nt: TGCAGCGTTCCCCGTGGGGGGCGAGGCACTGAAGCTTTCTTT
abundance: -; d_gene: -; j_gene: TRBJ2-7; v_gene: TRBV2; CDR3aa: CASTLSTYEQYF; CDR3nt: TGTGCCAGCACACTTTCCACCTACGAGCAGTACTTC
abundance: -; d_gene: TRBD2; j_gene: TRBJ2-5; v_gene: TRBV2; CDR3aa: CASRPGGSGETQYF; CDR3nt: TGTGCCAGCCGCCCCGGCGGGAGTGGGGAGACCCAGTACTTC
abundance: -; d_gene: -; j_gene: TRBJ2-5; v_gene: TRBV18; CDR3aa: CASSVEETQYF; CDR3nt: TGTGCCAGCTCCGTTGAAGAGACCCAGTACTTC
abundance: -; d_gene: TRBD2; j_gene: TRBJ2-7; v_gene: TRBV5-6; CDR3aa: CASSLQVITSGTHEQYF; CDR3nt: TGTGCCAGCAGCTTGCAGGTTATCACTAGCGGGACGCACGAGCAGTACTTC
abundance: -; d_gene: -; j_gene: TRBJ1-2; v_gene: TRBV5-5; CDR3aa: CASTPWGSDYGYTF; CDR3nt: TGTGCCAGCACCCCATGGGGGTCGGACTATGGCTACACCTTC
abundance: once; d_gene: TRBD1; j_gene: TRBJ2-3; v_gene: TRBV30; CDR3aa: CAWSVRTGTDTQYF; CDR3nt: TGTGCCTGGAGTGTACGGACAGGGACAGATACGCAGTATTTT
abundance: -; d_gene: TRBD2; j_gene: TRBJ2-1; v_gene: TRBV29-1; CDR3aa: CSVNPGTSSGEQFF; CDR3nt: TGCAGCGTCAACCCCGGGACTAGTAGCGGTGAGCAGTTCTTC